Listed below are T cell receptor beta chains from one sample, sequenced in a study of cytomegalovirus exposure and HLA in healthy donors. Assay used: immunoSEQ multiplex PCR; TCRdb lists only in-frame clones, some missing. The sample has some 150,000 clones, around 60% seen once. Sequences were obtained from PBMCs. The receptors were sampled from a woman in her fifties or sixties in good health and CMV-seropositive. Each CDR3 is given with its conserved first and last residue. Fields, in order: J gene, clone size, D gene, V gene, CDR3 protein, CDR3 DNA. The D gene is left open where the match is weak. A row's size may be missing; if present it is once, few, many or a size class.

J gene: TRBJ2-7
clone size: -
D gene: TRBD2
V gene: TRBV7-9
CDR3 protein: CASSPGGGQYEQYF
CDR3 DNA: TGTGCCAGCAGCCCCGGGGGGGGTCAATACGAGCAGTACTTC

J gene: TRBJ2-3
clone size: few
D gene: TRBD1
V gene: TRBV5-1
CDR3 protein: CASRDREVDTQYF
CDR3 DNA: TGCGCCAGCCGGGACAGGGAGGTAGATACGCAGTATTTT

J gene: TRBJ2-3
clone size: -
D gene: -
V gene: TRBV9
CDR3 protein: CASSVGGGTADTQYF
CDR3 DNA: TGTGCCAGCAGCGTAGGGGGCGGGACCGCGGATACGCAGTATTTT

J gene: TRBJ2-1
clone size: -
D gene: TRBD2
V gene: TRBV9
CDR3 protein: CASGPISSGGEQFF
CDR3 DNA: TGTGCCAGTGGGCCCATTTCTAGCGGGGGTGAGCAGTTCTTC

J gene: TRBJ2-5
clone size: -
D gene: TRBD2
V gene: TRBV2
CDR3 protein: CASSGTSGRETQYF
CDR3 DNA: TGTGCCAGCAGTGGGACTAGCGGGAGAGAGACCCAGTACTTC

J gene: TRBJ2-6
clone size: once
D gene: -
V gene: TRBV5-5
CDR3 protein: CASSPGGSSGANVLTF
CDR3 DNA: TGTGCCAGCAGCCCGGGGGGCTCTTCTGGGGCCAACGTCCTGACTTTC

J gene: TRBJ1-1
clone size: -
D gene: -
V gene: TRBV10-3
CDR3 protein: CATGQDNEAFF
CDR3 DNA: TGTGCCACCGGACAAGACAATGAAGCTTTCTTT

J gene: TRBJ2-1
clone size: once
D gene: -
V gene: TRBV11-3
CDR3 protein: CASSLAGYVPSYEQFF
CDR3 DNA: TGTGCCAGCAGCTTAGCCGGGTACGTTCCATCATATGAGCAGTTCTTC

J gene: TRBJ1-2
clone size: few
D gene: TRBD1
V gene: TRBV10-2
CDR3 protein: CASSGAGGYGYTF
CDR3 DNA: TGCGCCAGCAGTGGAGCAGGGGGTTATGGCTACACCTTC

J gene: TRBJ1-4
clone size: medium-sized
D gene: -
V gene: TRBV5-6
CDR3 protein: CASSFLGGELFF
CDR3 DNA: TGTGCCAGCAGCTTCTTAGGGGGGGAACTGTTTTTT